Listed below are T cell receptor beta chains from one sample, sequenced in a study of blood T cell repertoires in COVID-19. Assay used: immunoSEQ multiplex PCR; TCRdb lists only in-frame clones, some missing. The sample carries 54,000 or so clones, about 85% recorded once. The sequenced sample was peripheral blood. The receptors stem from a woman aged 80 or over with acute or convalescent COVID-19. CDR3s include the opening cysteine and the closing phenylalanine or tryptophan. A D gene is named only where the DNA matches it firmly. Size is omitted from some rows. Given values are once, few, many or a class for expanded clones.

>few|TRBV28|TRBD2|TRBJ2-1
TGTGCCAGTGGGGTAAGGTTTCGGCGCGGGAGGGGAGAGCAGTTCTTC
CASGVRFRRGRGEQFF
>NA|TRBV7-9|NA|TRBJ2-2
TGTGCCAGCAGACACAGGATTTCCACCGGGGAGCTGTTTTTT
CASRHRISTGELFF
>NA|TRBV28|NA|TRBJ1-2
TGTGCCAGCAGTTTTACCCACGGGTATGGCTACACCTTC
CASSFTHGYGYTF
>NA|TRBV7-2|NA|TRBJ1-2
TGTGCCAGCAGCTTAGCGAGAGGACAAATCTATGGCTACACCTTC
CASSLARGQIYGYTF
>once|TRBV3-1/TRBV3-2|NA|TRBJ2-4
TGTGCCAGCAGCCATTTAGGGGGAGCTGGGAACATTCAGTACTTC
CASSHLGGAGNIQYF
>NA|TRBV4-1|NA|TRBJ2-2
TGCGCCAGCAGCCAAGGGGGACTGCGGTTCTTAGGGTCCGGGGAGCTGTTTTTT
CASSQGGLRFLGSGELFF
>once|TRBV3-1/TRBV3-2|TRBD1|TRBJ1-2
TGTGCCAGCAGCCAAGATATGACAGGGGCGTATGGCTACACCTTC
CASSQDMTGAYGYTF
>NA|TRBV11-2|TRBD2|TRBJ2-1
TGTGCCAGCAGCTTAGTTCCTAGCGGGAGCAATGAGCAGTTCTTC
CASSLVPSGSNEQFF
>NA|TRBV13|TRBD1|TRBJ2-7
TGTGCCAGCAGCTCAGGGACAGACTACGAGCAGTACTTC
CASSSGTDYEQYF
>NA|TRBV3-1/TRBV3-2|TRBD1|TRBJ1-4
TGTGCCAGCAGCCCTCGGACAGGCCCCAATTTTTTT
CASSPRTGPNFF
>few|TRBV12-3/TRBV12-4|TRBD2|TRBJ2-1
TGTGCCAGCACCAAGGGGACTAGCGGGCAGTTCTTC
CASTKGTSGQFF
>NA|TRBV5-1|NA|TRBJ1-1
TGCGCCAGCAGCTTGCAGGGAAGCGTAGTTAACACTGAAGCTTTCTTT
CASSLQGSVVNTEAFF
>NA|TRBV6-1|NA|TRBJ1-6
TGTGCCAGCAGTGAAGCCCCGACAGTTTCACCCCTCCACTTT
CASSEAPTVSPLHF
>NA|TRBV5-4|TRBD2|TRBJ2-5
TGTGCCAGCAGCCCCCGGGAGGGCCTAAGAGAGACCCAGTACTTC
CASSPREGLRETQYF
>NA|TRBV6-6|NA|TRBJ2-2
TGTGCCAGCAGTACAGGGCACACCGGGGAGCTGTTTTTT
CASSTGHTGELFF
>NA|TRBV9|NA|TRBJ1-1
TGTGCCAGCAGCGGAGCCGGCACTGAAGCTTTCTTT
CASSGAGTEAFF
>once|TRBV15|TRBD1|TRBJ2-1
TGTGCCACCAGCGGGCTGAGGACAGGGGAGCAGTTCTTC
CATSGLRTGEQFF
>NA|TRBV21-1|NA|TRBJ1-4
TGTGCCAGCAGTCCCGACGGCGGACTTAATGAAAAACTGTTTTTT
CASSPDGGLNEKLFF
>NA|TRBV9|TRBD2|TRBJ2-2
TGTGCCAGCAGCCCGGGACTAGCGGGGGCCACCGGGGAGCTGTTTTTT
CASSPGLAGATGELFF
>NA|TRBV9|NA|TRBJ1-1
TGTGCCAGCAGAGGGGACACCGTGAACACTGAAGCTTTCTTT
CASRGDTVNTEAFF
>NA|TRBV5-1|TRBD2|TRBJ2-1
TGCGCCAGCAGCTTTTCAAAAGGGAGGGTATACAATGAGCAGTTCTTC
CASSFSKGRVYNEQFF
>NA|TRBV6-2/TRBV6-3|NA|TRBJ1-5
TGTGCCAGCAGTTACGGGGGCGCGGGTCAGCCCCAGCATTTT
CASSYGGAGQPQHF
>NA|TRBV9|TRBD1|TRBJ1-6
TGTGCCAGCAGCTCCGGGACAGCAAATTCACCCCTCCACTTT
CASSSGTANSPLHF
>NA|TRBV19|TRBD2|TRBJ2-1
TGTGCCAGTAGTATCTCTCATGGGGCTAGCGGATACAATGAGCAGTTCTTC
CASSISHGASGYNEQFF
>NA|TRBV6-6|TRBD1|TRBJ1-2
TGTGCCAGCAGTTACTCCGGGACAGGGCTCGGGGGCTACACCTTC
CASSYSGTGLGGYTF
>NA|TRBV28|NA|TRBJ1-5
TGTGCCAGCAGCCCTGGGACAAGCTATAATCAGCCCCAGCATTTT
CASSPGTSYNQPQHF
>NA|TRBV30|NA|TRBJ1-3
TGTGCCTGGGACAGCTCTGGAAACACCATATATTTT
CAWDSSGNTIYF
>few|TRBV2|NA|TRBJ2-2
TGTGCCAGCAGTGAAAGCGGGACCGGGGAGCTGTTTTTT
CASSESGTGELFF
>NA|TRBV7-2|TRBD1|TRBJ1-6
TGTGCCAGCAAACCGGGACAGGGATCATCACCCCTCCACTTT
CASKPGQGSSPLHF
>once|TRBV28|TRBD2|TRBJ2-1
TGTGCCAGCAGTTTCTGGGAGGGCCCGGGGAATGAGCAGTTCTTC
CASSFWEGPGNEQFF
>NA|TRBV6-5|TRBD1|TRBJ1-4
TGTGCCAGCACCCGAAGGACAGGGGGAGGTGAAAAACTGTTTTTT
CASTRRTGGGEKLFF
>NA|TRBV4-1|TRBD2|TRBJ2-3
TGCGCCAGCAGCCAAGAGGGCAGCGGGAGGGCAGATACGCAGTATTTT
CASSQEGSGRADTQYF
>NA|TRBV3-1/TRBV3-2|NA|TRBJ1-2
TGTGCCAGCAGCCATTGGCAAACCGACTATGGCTACACCTTC
CASSHWQTDYGYTF
>NA|TRBV7-2|NA|TRBJ1-1
TGTGCCAGCAGCGTGACACAGGGCGTATTCACTGAAGCTTTCTTT
CASSVTQGVFTEAFF
>NA|TRBV28|NA|TRBJ2-7
TGTGCCAGCTCCCTTACGGCCAGGCCCTACTCCTACGAGCAGTACTTC
CASSLTARPYSYEQYF
>NA|TRBV15|TRBD1|TRBJ1-5
TGTGCCACCGGAGGGACAGCTGATTTTTGGCCCCAGCATTTT
CATGGTADFWPQHF
>NA|TRBV9|TRBD2|TRBJ2-7
TGTGCCAGCAAGGCTAGCGGGAGTAACGAGCAGTACTTC
CASKASGSNEQYF
>NA|TRBV3-1/TRBV3-2|TRBD2|TRBJ2-7
TGTGCCAGCAGCCAAGTGGGCGGGAGAGTCGACGAGCAGTACTTC
CASSQVGGRVDEQYF
>NA|TRBV2|TRBD2|TRBJ2-1
TGTGCCAGATCGGGACTAGAGGAGCAGTTCTTC
CARSGLEEQFF
>NA|TRBV27|TRBD1|TRBJ1-4
TGTGCCAGCAAGACAGGGGGCAGTGAAAAACTGTTTTTT
CASKTGGSEKLFF
>NA|TRBV28|NA|TRBJ2-1
TGTGCCAGCAGTTTGCGAGGGGGAGCCCACAATGAGCAGTTCTTC
CASSLRGGAHNEQFF
>NA|TRBV10-3|NA|TRBJ1-5
TGTGCCATCAGTGAGAAACAGGGAGTTGGTCAGCCCCAGCATTTT
CAISEKQGVGQPQHF
>NA|TRBV5-4|TRBD2|TRBJ2-3
TGTGCCAGCAGCTTGGACTTGGGACTAGCGGGGTCTAGCACAGATACGCAGTATTTT
CASSLDLGLAGSSTDTQYF
>few|TRBV27|TRBD1|TRBJ1-6
TGTGCCAGCAGTTTCCGACAGGGGAATTCACCCCTCCACTTT
CASSFRQGNSPLHF
>NA|TRBV6-5|NA|TRBJ1-4
TGTGCCCGGGGGGTCGCAACTAATGAAAAACTGTTTTTT
CARGVATNEKLFF